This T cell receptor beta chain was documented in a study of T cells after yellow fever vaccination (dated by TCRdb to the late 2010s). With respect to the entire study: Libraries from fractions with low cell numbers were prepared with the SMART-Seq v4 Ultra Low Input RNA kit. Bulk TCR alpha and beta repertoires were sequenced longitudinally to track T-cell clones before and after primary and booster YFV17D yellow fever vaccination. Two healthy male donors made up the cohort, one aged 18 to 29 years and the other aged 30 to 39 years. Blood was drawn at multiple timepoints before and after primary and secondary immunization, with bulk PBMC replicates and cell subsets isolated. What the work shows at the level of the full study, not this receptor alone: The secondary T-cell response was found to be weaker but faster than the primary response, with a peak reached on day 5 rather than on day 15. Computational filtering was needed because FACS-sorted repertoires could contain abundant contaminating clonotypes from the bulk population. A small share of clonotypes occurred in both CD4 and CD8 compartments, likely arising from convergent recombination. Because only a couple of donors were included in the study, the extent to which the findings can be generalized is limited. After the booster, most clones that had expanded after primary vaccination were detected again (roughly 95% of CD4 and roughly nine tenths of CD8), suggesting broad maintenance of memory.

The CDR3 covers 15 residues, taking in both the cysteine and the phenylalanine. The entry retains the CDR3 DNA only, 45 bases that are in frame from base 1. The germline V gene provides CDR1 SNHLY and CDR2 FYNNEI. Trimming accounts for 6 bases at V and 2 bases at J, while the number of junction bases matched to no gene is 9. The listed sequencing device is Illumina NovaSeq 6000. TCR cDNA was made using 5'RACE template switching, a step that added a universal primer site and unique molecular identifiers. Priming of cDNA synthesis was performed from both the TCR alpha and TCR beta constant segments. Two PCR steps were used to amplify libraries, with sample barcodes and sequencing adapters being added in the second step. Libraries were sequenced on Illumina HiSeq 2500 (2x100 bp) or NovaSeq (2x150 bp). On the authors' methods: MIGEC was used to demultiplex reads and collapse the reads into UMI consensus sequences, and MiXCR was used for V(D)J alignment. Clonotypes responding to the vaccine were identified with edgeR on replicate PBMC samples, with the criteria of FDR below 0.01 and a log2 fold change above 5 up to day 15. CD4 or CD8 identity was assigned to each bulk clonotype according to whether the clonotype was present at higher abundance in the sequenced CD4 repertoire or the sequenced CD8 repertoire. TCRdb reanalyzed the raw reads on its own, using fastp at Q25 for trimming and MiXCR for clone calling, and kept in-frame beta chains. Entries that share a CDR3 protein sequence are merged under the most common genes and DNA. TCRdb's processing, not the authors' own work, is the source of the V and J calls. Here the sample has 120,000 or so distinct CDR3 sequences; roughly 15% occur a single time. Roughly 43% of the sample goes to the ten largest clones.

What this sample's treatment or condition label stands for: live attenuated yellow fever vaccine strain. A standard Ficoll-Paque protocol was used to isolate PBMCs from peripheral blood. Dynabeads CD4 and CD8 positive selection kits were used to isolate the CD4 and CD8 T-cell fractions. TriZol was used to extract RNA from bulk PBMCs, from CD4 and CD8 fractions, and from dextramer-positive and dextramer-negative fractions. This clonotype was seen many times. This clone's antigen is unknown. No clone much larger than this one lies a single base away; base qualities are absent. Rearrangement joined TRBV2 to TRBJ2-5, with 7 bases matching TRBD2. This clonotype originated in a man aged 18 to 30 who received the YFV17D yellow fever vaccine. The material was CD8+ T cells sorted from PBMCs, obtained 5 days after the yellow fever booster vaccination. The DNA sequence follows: TGTGCCAGCAGGCCGGGGACTACTCTTCAAGAGACCCAGTACTTC. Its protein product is CASRPGTTLQETQYF.